Below, 5 T cell receptor beta chains from the same sample are listed, as sequenced in a study of CD8 T cells in ankylosing spondylitis. One entry per CDR3 protein, called by TCRdb with MiXCR from the 5' RACE reads. The data contain roughly 91,000 distinct CDR3 sequences, about 7.7% of them seen just once; the ten biggest clones take up more than 9.5%. The sample was blood, either unsorted or a sorted T cell fraction (not recorded which). The receptors were gathered from a male donor with ankylosing spondylitis or in good health (not recorded which).

This clonotype has a count of ten or more. CDR3: CASSQEEGNWVYEQYF. The CDR3 region has the DNA TGTGCCAGCAGCCAAGAAGAGGGAAACTGGGTCTACGAGCAGTACTTC. The V gene is TRBV4-2, the J gene TRBJ2-7, with D possibly being TRBD2 (5 bases). CDR3 size: 16 residues. The ends were cut back, 0 bases at V and 3 bases at J, with 15 bases in the middle. The germline gives CDR1 LGHNA, CDR2 YNFKEQ.

This clonotype was detected ten times or more. For the CDR3, the DNA is TGCGCCAGCAGGAGGGCGGGACAGGGATACACCGGGGAGCTGTTTTTT. Translating it yields CASRRAGQGYTGELFF. The chain recombines TRBV5-1 with TRBJ2-2; 9 positions agree with TRBD1. There are 16 residues in the CDR3. V lost 5 bases to trimming and J lost 3 bases; unmatched junction nucleotides: 8. Germline V gene lookup returns CDR1 SGHRS and CDR2 YFSETQ.

This clonotype was found many times. The CDR3 is CASSLQRTTDTQYF. The CDR3 DNA reads TGTGCCAGCAGCTTACAAAGGACCACAGATACGCAGTATTTT. The chain employs TRBV7-2 and TRBJ2-3; D remains ambiguous. Deletions cut 2 bases from V and 2 bases from J, with 8 bases between. The CDR3 has 14 residues. The V gene's germline CDR1 is SGHTA and CDR2 FQGNSA. Variable domain in full (rest from reference TRBV7-2 and TRBJ2-3): GAGVSQSPSNKVTEKGKDVELRCDPISGHTALYWYRQSLGQGLEFLIYFQGNSAPDKSGLPSDRFSAERTGGSVSTLTIQRTQQEDSAVYLCASSLQRTTDTQYFGPGTRLTVL.

This clonotype was found many times. This chain's CDR3 is CASIRRGSYF. CDR3 coding DNA: TGTGCCAGCATCCGGAGGGGTTCCTACTTC. J is TRBJ2-5 and V is TRBV27; a possible D gene is TRBD2 (6 bases). Germline CDR1 reads MNHEY; CDR2 reads SMNVEV (reference sequence). Trimming took 7 bases from V and 14 from J, leaving 14 bases between them. The CDR3 covers 10 residues.

This clonotype has ten or more counts. The CDR3 loop is CASSYGGINYGYTF. Here the CDR3 DNA reads TGTGCCAGCAGTTACGGGGGGATTAACTATGGCTACACCTTC. This chain links TRBV6-2 or TRBV6-3 with TRBJ1-2, with a possible D match to TRBD1 (5 bases). V gave up 2 bases and J gave up 1 base, with 8 bases separating them. Per the germline V gene, CDR1 is MNHEY and CDR2 is SVGEGT. CDR3 size: 14 residues.